The 2 T cell receptor beta chains presented below share a single source sample, sequenced in a study of T cell clusters in autoimmune cytopenias. TRB amplification used around 0.25 ug of peripheral blood genomic DNA. TRB was amplified by touch-down multiplex PCR, primer pools A and B combined. TCRdb reprocessed the multiplex PCR reads and reports one entry per CDR3 protein, with no DNA. This sample's clone table lists a few thousand distinct CDR3 sequences. The data also belong to a second study, concerning T cell repertoires in aging, cancer and after chemotherapy.

Sample: peripheral blood. These receptors came from a human donor in good health.

This clonotype is identified as medium-sized from frequency. This chain links TRBV30 with TRBJ1-2. Per the germline V gene, CDR1 is GTSNPN and CDR2 is SVGIG (reference sequence). This CDR3 spans 14 amino acids. This chain's CDR3 is CAWRASRANYGYTF. The full variable domain, with the rest looked up from reference TRBV30 and TRBJ1-2, is SQTIHQWPATLVQPVGSPLSLECTVEGTSNPNLYWYRQAAGRGLQLLFYSVGIGQISSEVPQNLSASRPQDRQFILSSKKLLLSDSGFYLCAWRASRANYGYTFGSGTRLTVV.

This clonotype is medium-sized by frequency. The chain recombines TRBV6-5 with TRBJ2-1; TCRdb calls TRBD2, which cannot be checked without DNA. Germline values: CDR1 MNHEY, CDR2 SVGAGI. The CDR3 runs 15 residues. CDR3 region: CASGGVAGGISEQFF.